This passage covers 2 T cell receptor beta chains from one sample sequenced in a study of T cells after posttransplantation cyclophosphamide. Only in-frame clones appear in the TCRdb table, and some are missing; sequencing was by immunoSEQ multiplex PCR. This sample carries about 36,000 clones and no singletons, and 0.95% to 1.5% goes to the top ten. The specimen sequenced was PBMCs. Receptor source: a girl between 5 and 17 years old in good health, CMV-negative, and a related stem cell transplant donor.

This clone has ten or more counts. The rearrangement links TRBV10-2 to TRBJ2-7; TRBD1 matches 7 bases. Per germline, CDR1 WSHSY and CDR2 SAAADI. This CDR3 spans 15 amino acids. V was clipped by 8 bases and J by 0 bases; unmatched bases: 10. CDR3 region: CASQPRDRASYEQYF. The CDR3 nucleotides read TGCGCCAGCCAGCCCCGCGACAGGGCCTCCTACGAGCAGTACTTC.

This clone was seen at least ten times. The rearrangement joins TRBV30 to TRBJ1-1; possible D gene TRBD1, 6 bases. The CDR3 runs 14 residues. Trimming removed 5 bases from V and 0 bases from J, with 13 bases in between. CDR1 and CDR2 from the germline V gene are GTSNPN and SVGIG (reference sequence). The CDR3 loop is CAWGAQGMNTEAFF. In DNA, the CDR3 is TGTGCCTGGGGCGCACAGGGAATGAACACTGAAGCTTTCTTT.